This T cell receptor (beta chain) was captured in a study of cytomegalovirus exposure and HLA in healthy donors. PCR employed 60 Vbeta and 13 Jbeta primers. This table comes from immunoSEQ multiplex PCR, and its TCRdb copy is limited to in-frame clones, with some not included. The sample lists about 250,000 clones, about three quarters occurring once. To note about this clone: No antigen is known for it.

Study outcomes and limitations: With DRB1 most and HLA-C fewest, TCR association rates differed between HLA loci in a later analysis. Immune exposure information comprised only CMV serostatus. Whilst most TCR sequences proved rare, a subset of public TCRs occurred across many donors. Certain sequence variants were highly shared and formed a cluster, and this cluster was likely a sequencing artifact.

This TCR derives from a boy under 18 in good health and CMV-seronegative. The sequenced sample was PBMCs.

The CDR3 coding sequence is TGTGCCAGCAGCTCCAGGGGACAGCCCGCCAATCAGCCCCAGCATTTT. It specifies CASSSRGQPANQPQHF. The rearrangement joins TRBV5-5 to TRBJ1-5, with TRBD1 identical over 7 bases. The V gene's germline CDR1 is SGHKS and CDR2 YYEKEE (reference sequence). After removal of 3 bases from V and 3 bases from J, the junction contained 9 bases not matched to a gene. The CDR3 sequence is 16 residues long.